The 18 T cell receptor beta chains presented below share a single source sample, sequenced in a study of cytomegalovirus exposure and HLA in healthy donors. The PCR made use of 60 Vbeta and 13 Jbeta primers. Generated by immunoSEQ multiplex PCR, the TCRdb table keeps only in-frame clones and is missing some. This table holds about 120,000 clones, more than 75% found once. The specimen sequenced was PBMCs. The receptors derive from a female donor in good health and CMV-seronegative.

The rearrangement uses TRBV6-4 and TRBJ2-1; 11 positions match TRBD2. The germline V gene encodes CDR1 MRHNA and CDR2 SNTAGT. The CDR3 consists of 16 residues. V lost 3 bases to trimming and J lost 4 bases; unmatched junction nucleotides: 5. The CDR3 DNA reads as TGTGCCAGCAGTGAAACGGGACTAGCGGCTTACAATGAGCAGTTCTTC. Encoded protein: CASSETGLAAYNEQFF.

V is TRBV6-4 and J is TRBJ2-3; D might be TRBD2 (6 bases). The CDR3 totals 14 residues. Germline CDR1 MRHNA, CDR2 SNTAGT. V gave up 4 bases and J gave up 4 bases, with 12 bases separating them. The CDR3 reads CASSVSGEADTQYF. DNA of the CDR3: TGTGCCAGCAGTGTCTCGGGAGAGGCAGATACGCAGTATTTT.

Written as DNA, the CDR3 is TGTGCCACCACTCAGGGGAGAGGACCTAACTATGGCTACACCTTC. Its translation is CATTQGRGPNYGYTF. The rearrangement uses TRBV15 and TRBJ1-2, with D perhaps TRBD1 (6 bases). The CDR3 consists of 15 residues. Germline assignment: CDR1 LNHNV and CDR2 YYDKDF (reference sequence). The germline V and J ends were trimmed by 7 bases and 0 bases, with 15 bases remaining between them.

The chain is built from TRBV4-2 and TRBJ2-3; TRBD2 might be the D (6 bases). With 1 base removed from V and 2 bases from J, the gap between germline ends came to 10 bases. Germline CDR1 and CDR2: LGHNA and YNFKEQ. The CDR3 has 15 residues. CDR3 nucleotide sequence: TGTGCCAGCAGCCAAGCAGGCGGGATCACAGATACGCAGTATTTT. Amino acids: CASSQAGGITDTQYF.

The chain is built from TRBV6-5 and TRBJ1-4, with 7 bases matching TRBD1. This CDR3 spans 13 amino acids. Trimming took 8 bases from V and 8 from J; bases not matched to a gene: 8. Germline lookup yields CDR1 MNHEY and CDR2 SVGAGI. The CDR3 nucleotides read TGTGCCAGCGGTCTGACAGGGTCAGAAAAACTGTTTTTT. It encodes CASGLTGSEKLFF.

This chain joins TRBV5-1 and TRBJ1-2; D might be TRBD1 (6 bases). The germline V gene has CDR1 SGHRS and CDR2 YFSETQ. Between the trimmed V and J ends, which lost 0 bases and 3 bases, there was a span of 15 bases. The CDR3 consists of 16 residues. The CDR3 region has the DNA TGCGCCAGCAGCTTGGCCGGGGGGGCTACTCACTATGGCTACACCTTC. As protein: CASSLAGGATHYGYTF.

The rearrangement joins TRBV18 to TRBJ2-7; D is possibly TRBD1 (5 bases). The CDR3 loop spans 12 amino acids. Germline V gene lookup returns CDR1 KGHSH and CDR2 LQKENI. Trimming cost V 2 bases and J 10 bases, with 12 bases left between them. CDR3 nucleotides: TGTGCCAGCTCACCAGGGCCAGGGTTCCAGTACTTC. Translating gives CASSPGPGFQYF.

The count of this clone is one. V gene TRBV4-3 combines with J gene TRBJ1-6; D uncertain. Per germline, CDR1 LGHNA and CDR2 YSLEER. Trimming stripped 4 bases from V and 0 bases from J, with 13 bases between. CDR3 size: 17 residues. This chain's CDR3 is CASSRTIGDSYNSPLHF. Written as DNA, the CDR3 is TGCGCCAGCAGCCGGACGATCGGGGACTCCTATAATTCACCCCTCCACTTT.

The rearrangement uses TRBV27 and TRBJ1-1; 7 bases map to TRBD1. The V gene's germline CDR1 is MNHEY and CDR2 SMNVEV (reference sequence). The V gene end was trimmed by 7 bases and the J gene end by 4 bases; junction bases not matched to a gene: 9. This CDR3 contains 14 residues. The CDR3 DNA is TGTGCCAGCACACCGGGACCAGGGGGCACTGAAGCTTTCTTT. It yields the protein CASTPGPGGTEAFF.

CDR3 in DNA: TGTGCCAGCAGCTCGGGACAGGGGGTCACTGAAGCTTTCTTT. Amino acid sequence: CASSSGQGVTEAFF. This chain links TRBV9 with TRBJ1-1; 11 positions match TRBD1. The CDR3 runs to 14 residues. Germline assignment: CDR1 SGDLS and CDR2 YYNGEE. With 4 bases clipped from V and 4 bases from J, the junction kept 3 bases outside the gene matches. Full variable domain (outside the CDR3, taken from reference TRBV9 and TRBJ1-1): DSGVTQTPKHLITATGQRVTLRCSPRSGDLSVYWYQQSLDQGLQFLIQYYNGEERAKGNILERFSAQQFPDLHSELNLSSLELGDSALYFCASSSGQGVTEAFFGQGTRLTVV.

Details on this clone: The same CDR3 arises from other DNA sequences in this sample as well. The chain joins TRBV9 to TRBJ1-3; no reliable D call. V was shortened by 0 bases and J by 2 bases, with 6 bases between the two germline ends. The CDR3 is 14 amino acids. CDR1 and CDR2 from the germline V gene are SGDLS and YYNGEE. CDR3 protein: CASSVEGAGNTIYF. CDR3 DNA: TGTGCCAGCAGCGTAGAGGGAGCTGGAAACACCATATATTTT. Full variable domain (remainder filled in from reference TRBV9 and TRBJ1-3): DSGVTQTPKHLITATGQRVTLRCSPRSGDLSVYWYQQSLDQGLQFLIQYYNGEERAKGNILERFSAQQFPDLHSELNLSSLELGDSALYFCASSVEGAGNTIYFGEGSWLTVV.

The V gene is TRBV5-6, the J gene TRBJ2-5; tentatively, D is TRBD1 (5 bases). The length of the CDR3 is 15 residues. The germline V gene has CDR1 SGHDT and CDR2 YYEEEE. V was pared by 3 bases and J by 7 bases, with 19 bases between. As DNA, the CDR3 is TGTGCCAGCAGCTCGACAGAGCACCCTATGAGGACCCAGTACTTC. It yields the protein CASSSTEHPMRTQYF.

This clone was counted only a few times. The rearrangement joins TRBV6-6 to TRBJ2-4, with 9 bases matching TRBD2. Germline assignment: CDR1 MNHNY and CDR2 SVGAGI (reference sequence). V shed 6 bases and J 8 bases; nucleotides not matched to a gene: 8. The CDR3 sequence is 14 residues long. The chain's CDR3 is CASRPSGIWDIQYF. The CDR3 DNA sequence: TGTGCCAGCAGACCTAGCGGGATTTGGGACATTCAGTACTTC.

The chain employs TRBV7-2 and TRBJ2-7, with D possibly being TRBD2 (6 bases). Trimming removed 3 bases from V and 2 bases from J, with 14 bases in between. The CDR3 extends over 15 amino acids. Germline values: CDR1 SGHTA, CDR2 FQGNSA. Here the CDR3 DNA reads TGTGCCAGCAGCTTTGTGGGCGGGGTGGCCTACGAGCAGTACTTC. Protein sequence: CASSFVGGVAYEQYF.

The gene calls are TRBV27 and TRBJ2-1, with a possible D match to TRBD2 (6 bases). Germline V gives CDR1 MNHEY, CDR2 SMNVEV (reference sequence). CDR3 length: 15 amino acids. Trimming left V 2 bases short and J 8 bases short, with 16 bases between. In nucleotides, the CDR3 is TGTGCCAGCAGTTTAGGAACTACTCCGGGGGATGAGCAGTTCTTC. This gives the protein CASSLGTTPGDEQFF.

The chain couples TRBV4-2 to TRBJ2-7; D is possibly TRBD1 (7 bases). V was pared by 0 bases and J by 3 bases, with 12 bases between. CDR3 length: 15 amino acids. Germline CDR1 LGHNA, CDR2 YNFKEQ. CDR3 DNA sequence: TGTGCCAGCAGCCAAGAAAACCAGGGGGGCTACGAGCAGTACTTC. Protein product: CASSQENQGGYEQYF.

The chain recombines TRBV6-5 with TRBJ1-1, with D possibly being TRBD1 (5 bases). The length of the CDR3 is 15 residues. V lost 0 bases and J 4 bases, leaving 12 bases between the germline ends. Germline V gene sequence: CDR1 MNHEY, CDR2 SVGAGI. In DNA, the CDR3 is TGTGCCAGCAGTTACTCGTACGGGGGTTTCACTGAAGCTTTCTTT. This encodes CASSYSYGGFTEAFF.

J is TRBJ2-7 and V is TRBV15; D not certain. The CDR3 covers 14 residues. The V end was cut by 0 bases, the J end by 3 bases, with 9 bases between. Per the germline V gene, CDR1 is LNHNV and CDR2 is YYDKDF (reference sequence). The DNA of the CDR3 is TGTGCCACCAGCAGAGACGTGCGCGGCTACGAGCAGTACTTC. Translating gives CATSRDVRGYEQYF.